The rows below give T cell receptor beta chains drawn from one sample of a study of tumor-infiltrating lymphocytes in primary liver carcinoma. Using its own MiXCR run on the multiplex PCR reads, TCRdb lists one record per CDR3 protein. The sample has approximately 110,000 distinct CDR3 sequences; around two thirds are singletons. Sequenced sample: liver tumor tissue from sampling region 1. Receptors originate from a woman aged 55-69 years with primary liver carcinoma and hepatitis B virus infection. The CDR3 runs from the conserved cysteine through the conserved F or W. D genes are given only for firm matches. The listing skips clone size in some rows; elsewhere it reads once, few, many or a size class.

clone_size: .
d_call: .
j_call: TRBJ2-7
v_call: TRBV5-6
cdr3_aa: CACSKPGLDREQYF
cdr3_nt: TGTGCCTGCAGCAAGCCCGGGCTGGATAGGGAGCAGTACTTC

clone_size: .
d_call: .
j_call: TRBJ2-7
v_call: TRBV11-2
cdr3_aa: CASNQLWGRDSYVQYF
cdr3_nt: TGTGCCAGTAACCAATTGTGGGGACGGGACTCCTACGTGCAGTACTTC

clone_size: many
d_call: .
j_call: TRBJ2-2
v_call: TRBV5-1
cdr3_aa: CASSRDRPGELFF
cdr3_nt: TGCGCCAGCAGCCGCGACCGCCCCGGGGAGCTGTTTTTT

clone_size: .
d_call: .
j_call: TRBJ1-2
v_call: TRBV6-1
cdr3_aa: CASSGWDMGNNYGYTF
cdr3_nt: TGTGCCAGCAGTGGATGGGACATGGGGAATAACTATGGCTACACCTTC

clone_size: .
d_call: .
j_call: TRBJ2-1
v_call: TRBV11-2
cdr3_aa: CVSSLRGVGGEQFF
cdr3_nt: TGTGTCAGCAGCTTAAGGGGGGTCGGGGGTGAGCAGTTCTTC

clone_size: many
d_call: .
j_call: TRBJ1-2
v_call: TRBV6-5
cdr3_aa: CASSYSQGSNYGYTF
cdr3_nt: TGTGCCAGCAGTTACTCGCAGGGGTCTAACTATGGCTACACCTTC

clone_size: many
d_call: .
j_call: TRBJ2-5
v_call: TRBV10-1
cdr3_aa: CASSETVQETQYF
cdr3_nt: TGCGCCAGCAGTGAGACAGTACAAGAGACCCAGTACTTC

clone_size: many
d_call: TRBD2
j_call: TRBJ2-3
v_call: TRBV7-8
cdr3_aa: CASSSRGGTDTQYF
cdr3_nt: TGTGCCAGCAGCTCTCGGGGAGGGACAGATACGCAGTATTTT

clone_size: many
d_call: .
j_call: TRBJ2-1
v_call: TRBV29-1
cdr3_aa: CSAELGRANEQFF
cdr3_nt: TGCAGCGCCGAGTTGGGTAGGGCCAATGAGCAGTTCTTC

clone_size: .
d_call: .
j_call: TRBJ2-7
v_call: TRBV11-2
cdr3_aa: CASSLAGQPSYGQHF
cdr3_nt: TGCGCCAGCAGCTTAGCGGGACAGCCCTCCTACGGGCAGCACTTC

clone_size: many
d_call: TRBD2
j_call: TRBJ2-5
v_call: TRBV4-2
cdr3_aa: CASSQDRAGASTQYF
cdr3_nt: TGTGCCAGCAGCCAAGATCGGGCGGGAGCCTCAACCCAGTACTTC

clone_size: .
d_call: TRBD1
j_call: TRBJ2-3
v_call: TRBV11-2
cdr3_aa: CASRLDREVDTQYF
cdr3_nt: TGTGCCAGCAGATTAGACAGGGAAGTAGATACGCAGTATTTT

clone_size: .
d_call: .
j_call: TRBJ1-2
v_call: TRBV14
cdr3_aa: CASSQVAWGEAYGCIF
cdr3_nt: TGTGCCAGCAGCCAAGTCGCGTGGGGCGAGGCCTATGGCTGCATCTTC

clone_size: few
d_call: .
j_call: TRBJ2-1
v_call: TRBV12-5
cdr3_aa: CAGGGGVIGNEQFF
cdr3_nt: TGTGCTGGTGGCGGCGGGGTGATAGGCAATGAGCAGTTCTTC

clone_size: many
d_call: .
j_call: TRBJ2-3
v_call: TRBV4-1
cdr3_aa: CASSQGVRGSGTDTQYF
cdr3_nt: TGCGCCAGCAGCCAAGGGGTTCGGGGGAGTGGCACAGATACGCAGTATTTT

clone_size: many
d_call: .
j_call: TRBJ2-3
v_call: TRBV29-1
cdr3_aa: CSVNALEHTQYF
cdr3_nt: TGCAGCGTTAACGCCTTAGAACATACGCAGTATTTT

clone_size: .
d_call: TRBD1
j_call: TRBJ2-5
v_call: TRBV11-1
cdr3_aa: CATSPRLGTVIQETQYF
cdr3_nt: TGTGCCACCAGCCCACGGCTCGGGACAGTGATCCAAGAGACCCAGTACTTC

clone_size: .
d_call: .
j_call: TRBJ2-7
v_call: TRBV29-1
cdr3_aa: CSVEEVASPHEQYF
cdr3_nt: TGCAGCGTTGAAGAAGTGGCTAGTCCCCACGAGCAGTACTTC

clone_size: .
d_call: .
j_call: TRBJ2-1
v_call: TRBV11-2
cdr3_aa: CASRFERSSYNEQFF
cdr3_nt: TGTGCCAGCAGATTTGAAAGGAGTTCCTACAATGAGCAGTTCTTC

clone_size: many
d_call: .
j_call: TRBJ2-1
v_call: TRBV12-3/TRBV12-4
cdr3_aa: CASSLGGPRYNEQFF
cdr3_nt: TGTGCCAGCAGTTTAGGAGGCCCGCGGTACAATGAGCAGTTCTTC

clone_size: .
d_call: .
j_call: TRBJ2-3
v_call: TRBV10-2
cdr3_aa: CASSATGTGADTQYF
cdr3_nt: TGCGCCAGCAGTGCAACAGGGACGGGCGCAGATACGCAGTATTTT

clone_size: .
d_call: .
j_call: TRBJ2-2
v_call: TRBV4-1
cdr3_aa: CASSHPGGELFF
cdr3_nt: TGCGCCAGCAGCCATCCGGGAGGGGAGCTGTTTTTT

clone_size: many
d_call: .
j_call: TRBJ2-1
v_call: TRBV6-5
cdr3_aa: CATAHNEQFF
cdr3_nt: TGTGCCACGGCCCACAATGAGCAGTTCTTC

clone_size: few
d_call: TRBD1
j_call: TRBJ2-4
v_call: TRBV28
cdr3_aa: CASSPGDRKNIQYF
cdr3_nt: TGTGCCAGCAGCCCAGGGGACAGAAAAAACATTCAGTACTTC

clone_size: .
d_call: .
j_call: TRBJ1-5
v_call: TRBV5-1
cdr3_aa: CASSLGDRNQPQHF
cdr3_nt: TGCGCCAGCAGCTTGGGAGACCGCAATCAGCCCCAGCATTTT

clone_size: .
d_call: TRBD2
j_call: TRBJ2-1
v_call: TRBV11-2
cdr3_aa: CASSLSRLAGRCQFF
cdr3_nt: TGTGCCAGCAGCCTGAGCCGACTAGCGGGACGATGCCAGTTCTTC

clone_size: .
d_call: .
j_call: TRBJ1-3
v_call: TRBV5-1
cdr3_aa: CASSLVGTGNTIHF
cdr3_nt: .

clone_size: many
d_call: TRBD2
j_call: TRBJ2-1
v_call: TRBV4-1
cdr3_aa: CASSRENSGSSYNEQFF
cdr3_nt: TGCGCCAGCAGCCGAGAAAATAGCGGGAGCTCCTACAATGAGCAGTTCTTC

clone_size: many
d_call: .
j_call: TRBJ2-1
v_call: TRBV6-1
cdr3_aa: CASRGDWRGNEQFF
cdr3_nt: TGTGCCAGCAGAGGGGACTGGCGGGGCAATGAGCAGTTCTTC

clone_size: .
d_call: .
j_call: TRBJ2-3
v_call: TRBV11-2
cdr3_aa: CVSRTCASSTDTQYF
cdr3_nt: TGTGTCAGCAGGACTTGTGCTTCTAGCACAGATACGCAGTATTTT

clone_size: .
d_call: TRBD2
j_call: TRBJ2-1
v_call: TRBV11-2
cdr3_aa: CASSSRTSVRRGNSYNEQFF
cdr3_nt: TGTGCCAGCAGCTCACGGACTAGCGTGAGGCGGGGGAACTCCTACAATGAGCAGTTCTTC

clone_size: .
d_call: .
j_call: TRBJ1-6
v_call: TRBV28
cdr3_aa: CASTRTVQYNSPLHF
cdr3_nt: TGTGCCAGCACCCGGACGGTCCAGTATAATTCACCCCTCCACTTT

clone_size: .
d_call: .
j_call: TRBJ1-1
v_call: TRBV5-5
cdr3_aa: CTSRREDYTNTEAFF
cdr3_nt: TGTACCAGTAGACGCGAGGACTACACGAACACTGAAGCTTTCTTT

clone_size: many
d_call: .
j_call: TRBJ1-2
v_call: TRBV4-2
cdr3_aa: CASSQPPGLDYGYTF
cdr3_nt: TGTGCCAGCAGCCAACCTCCCGGCCTCGACTATGGCTACACCTTC

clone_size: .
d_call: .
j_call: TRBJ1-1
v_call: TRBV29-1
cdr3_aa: CSVIYSGILNTEAFF
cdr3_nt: TGCAGCGTTATTTATTCCGGGATATTAAACACTGAAGCTTTCTTT

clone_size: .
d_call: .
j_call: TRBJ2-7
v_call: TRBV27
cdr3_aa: CASSIRGPYYEQYF
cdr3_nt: TGTGCCAGCAGTATCCGGGGGCCTTACTACGAGCAGTACTTC

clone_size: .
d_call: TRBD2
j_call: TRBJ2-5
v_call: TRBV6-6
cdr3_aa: CASSGRAGKQAQYF
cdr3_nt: TGTGCCAGCAGCGGTAGAGCGGGAAAACAGGCCCAGTACTTC

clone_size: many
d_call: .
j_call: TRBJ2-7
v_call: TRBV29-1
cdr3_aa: CSVHTGNPASKNPTYEQYF
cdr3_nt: TGCAGCGTTCATACAGGTAATCCCGCTTCCAAAAACCCGACCTACGAGCAGTACTTC

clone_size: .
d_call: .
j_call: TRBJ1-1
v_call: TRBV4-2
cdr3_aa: CVCSQFENTEAFF
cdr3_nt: TGTGTCTGCAGCCAATTTGAGAACACTGAAGCTTTCTTT

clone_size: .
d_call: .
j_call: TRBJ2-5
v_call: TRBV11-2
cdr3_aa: CASSLTPEVETLYF
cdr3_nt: TGTGCCAGCAGCTTAACCCCGGAGGTGGAGACCCTTTACTTC

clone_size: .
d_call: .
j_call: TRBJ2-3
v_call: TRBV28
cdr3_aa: CASSGVFTPGGTDTQYF
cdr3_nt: TGTGCCAGCAGTGGAGTGTTCACACCAGGAGGGACAGATACGCAGTATTTT

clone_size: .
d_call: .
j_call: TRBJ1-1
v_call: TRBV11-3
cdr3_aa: CASSRSLATEAVF
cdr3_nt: TGTGCCAGCAGCCGTTCGCTGGCCACTGAAGCTGTCTTT

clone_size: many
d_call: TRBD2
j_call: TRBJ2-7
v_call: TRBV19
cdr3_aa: CASRTSGGSYEQYF
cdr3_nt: TGTGCCAGCCGAACTAGCGGGGGCTCCTACGAGCAGTACTTC

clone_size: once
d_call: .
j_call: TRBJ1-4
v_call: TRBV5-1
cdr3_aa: CASSLEGIEKLFF
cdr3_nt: TGCGCCAGTAGCTTGGAGGGGATTGAAAAACTGTTTTTT

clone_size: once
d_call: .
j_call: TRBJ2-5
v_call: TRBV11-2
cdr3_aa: CASSLSVGAAGEVQYF
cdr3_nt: TGTGCCAGCAGCTTATCGGTGGGGGCGGCGGGCGAGGTCCAGTACTTC

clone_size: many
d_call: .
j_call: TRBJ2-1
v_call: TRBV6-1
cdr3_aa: CASSGIRDEQFF
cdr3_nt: TGTGCCAGCAGTGGAATAAGGGATGAGCAGTTCTTC

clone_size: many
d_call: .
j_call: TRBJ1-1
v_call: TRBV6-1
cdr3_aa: CASGLTAENTEAFF
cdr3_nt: TGTGCCAGCGGCCTGACTGCAGAGAACACTGAAGCTTTCTTT

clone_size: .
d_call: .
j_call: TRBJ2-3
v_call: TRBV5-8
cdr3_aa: CASRRIQGIAQYF
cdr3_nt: TGTGCTAGCAGAAGGATCCAGGGGATTGCGCAGTATTTT

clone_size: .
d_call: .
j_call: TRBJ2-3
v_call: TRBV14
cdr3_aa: CARSPWRQDTQYF
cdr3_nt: TGTGCCAGGAGCCCTTGGAGGCAGGATACGCAGTATTTT

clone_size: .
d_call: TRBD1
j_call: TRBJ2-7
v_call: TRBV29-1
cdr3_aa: CSARDREGDTYEQYF
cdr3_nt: TGCAGCGCCCGGGACAGGGAAGGTGACACCTACGAGCAGTACTTC

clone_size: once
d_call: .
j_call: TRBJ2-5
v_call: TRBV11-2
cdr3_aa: CASSPYGGRTQETQNF
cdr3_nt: TGTGCCAGCAGCCCCTATGGTGGGAGAACACAAGAGACTCAGAACTTC

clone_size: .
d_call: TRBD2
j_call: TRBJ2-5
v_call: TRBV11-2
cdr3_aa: CGGSFSGRKETQHF
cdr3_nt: TGTGGCGGCAGCTTCAGCGGGAGGAAAGAGACCCAGCACTTC

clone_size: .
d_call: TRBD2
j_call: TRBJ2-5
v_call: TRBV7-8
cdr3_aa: CASGPVGSGSSETQYF
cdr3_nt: TGTGCCAGCGGCCCAGTCGGTAGCGGGAGCTCGGAGACCCAGTACTTC

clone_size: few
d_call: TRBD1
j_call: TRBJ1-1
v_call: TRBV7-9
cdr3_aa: CASITDRGRTEAFF
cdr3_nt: TGTGCCAGCATCACGGACAGGGGTCGAACTGAAGCTTTCTTT

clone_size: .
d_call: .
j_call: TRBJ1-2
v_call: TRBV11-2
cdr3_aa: CASSLDPISALHYGHTF
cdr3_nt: TGTGCCAGCAGCTTAGATCCGATCAGTGCGCTGCACTATGGCCACACCTTC

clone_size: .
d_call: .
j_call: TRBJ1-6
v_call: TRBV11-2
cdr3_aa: CASSPRRATDLSPLHF
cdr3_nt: TGTGCCAGTAGCCCGAGGCGGGCTACCGACCTTTCACCCCTCCACTTT

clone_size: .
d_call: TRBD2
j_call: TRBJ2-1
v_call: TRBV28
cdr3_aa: CASSFETSGRNEQFF
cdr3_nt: TGTGCCAGCAGTTTTGAAACTAGCGGGAGGAATGAGCAGTTCTTC

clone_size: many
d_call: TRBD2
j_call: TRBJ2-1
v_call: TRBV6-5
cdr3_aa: CASFGRGSYNEQFF
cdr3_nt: TGTGCCAGCTTTGGGAGGGGCTCCTACAATGAGCAGTTCTTC

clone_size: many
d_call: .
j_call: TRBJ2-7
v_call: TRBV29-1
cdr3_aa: CSVAGDYEHGEQYF
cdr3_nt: TGCAGCGTCGCCGGAGACTACGAGCACGGTGAGCAGTACTTC

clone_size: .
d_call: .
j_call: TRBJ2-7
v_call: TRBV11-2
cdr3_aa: CASSHFEQYF
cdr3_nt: TGTGCCAGTAGCCATTTCGAGCAGTACTTC